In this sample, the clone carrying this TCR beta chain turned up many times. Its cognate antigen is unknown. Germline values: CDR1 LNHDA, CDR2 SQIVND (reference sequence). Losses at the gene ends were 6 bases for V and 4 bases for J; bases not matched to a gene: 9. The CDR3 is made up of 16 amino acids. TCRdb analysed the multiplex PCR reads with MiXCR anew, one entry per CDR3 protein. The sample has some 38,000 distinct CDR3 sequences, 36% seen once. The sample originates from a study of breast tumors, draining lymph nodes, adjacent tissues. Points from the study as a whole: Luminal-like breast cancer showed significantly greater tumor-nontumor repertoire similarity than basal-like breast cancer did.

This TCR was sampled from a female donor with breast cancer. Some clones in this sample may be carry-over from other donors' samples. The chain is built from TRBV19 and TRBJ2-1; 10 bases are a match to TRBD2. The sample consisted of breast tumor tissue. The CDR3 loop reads CASSRSGTSAYNEQFF. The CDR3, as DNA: TGTGCCAGTAGCCGATCCGGGACTAGCGCTTACAATGAGCAGTTCTTC.